These 5 T cell receptor beta chains were all obtained from the same sample, sequenced in a study of cytomegalovirus exposure and HLA in healthy donors. With 60 Vbeta and 13 Jbeta primers, the PCR was carried out. Assay used: immunoSEQ multiplex PCR; TCRdb lists only in-frame clones, some missing. The sample shows 90,000 to 120,000 clones, over 75% of them seen only once. The specimen sequenced was PBMCs. These receptors came from a man under 40 in good health and CMV-seronegative.

The CDR3 region has the DNA TGCGCCAGCAGCCAAGATCTTGTAGGGGCCGACGGGGAGCAGTACTTC. Its protein product is CASSQDLVGADGEQYF. The V call is TRBV4-1, the J call TRBJ2-7, with a possible D match to TRBD1 (5 bases). V lost 0 bases and J lost 7, with 19 bases in between. From germline, CDR1 is MGHRA and CDR2 YSYEKL. CDR3 length equals 16 residues.

The chain has TRBV9 and TRBJ2-1; 8 bases line up with TRBD2. CDR3 length equals 16 residues. CDR1 is SGDLS, CDR2 YYNGEE, per germline. J was trimmed by 5 bases and V by 4 bases; bases with no gene match: 11. The CDR3 sequence: CASSSRRGSGDNEQFF. The CDR3 region has the DNA TGTGCCAGCAGCTCTCGCCGAGGTAGCGGGGACAATGAGCAGTTCTTC. Combining the CDR3 with reference TRBV9 and TRBJ2-1 gives the whole variable domain DSGVTQTPKHLITATGQRVTLRCSPRSGDLSVYWYQQSLDQGLQFLIQYYNGEERAKGNILERFSAQQFPDLHSELNLSSLELGDSALYFCASSSRRGSGDNEQFFGPGTRLTVL.

The rearrangement links TRBV4-2 to TRBJ2-7; D gene ambiguous. Germline values: CDR1 LGHNA, CDR2 YNFKEQ. V gave up 3 bases and J gave up 3 bases, with 3 bases separating them. This CDR3 has 11 residues. For the CDR3, the DNA is TGTGCCAGCAGCCACTACTACGAGCAGTACTTC. This sequence encodes CASSHYYEQYF.

The genes are TRBV4-2 and TRBJ2-5, with 7 positions matching TRBD1. Germline V gives CDR1 LGHNA, CDR2 YNFKEQ. The trim removed 4 bases at V and 5 bases at J, leaving 10 bases unmatched. The CDR3 covers 15 residues. The CDR3 coding sequence is TGTGCCAGCAGCCTAGAAGGGACAGTCGGGGAGACCCAGTACTTC. Amino acid sequence: CASSLEGTVGETQYF.

The chain recombines TRBV15 with TRBJ2-5, with 8 bases identical to TRBD2. Per the germline V gene, CDR1 is LNHNV and CDR2 is YYDKDF (reference sequence). The CDR3 has 14 residues. Trimming removed 7 bases from V and 7 bases from J; junction bases left unmatched: 11. The CDR3 spells CATTSLRGGWTQYF. As DNA, the CDR3 is TGTGCCACCACGTCCTTACGGGGGGGATGGACCCAGTACTTC.